This T cell receptor beta chain was observed in a study of T-cell reconstitution after alpha-beta-depleted transplantation in children. As it was prepared, the TCRbeta library received unique molecular identifiers. Using its own MiXCR run on the PCR reads, TCRdb lists one record per CDR3 protein. The repertoire holds roughly 500,000 distinct CDR3 sequences, with around 20% as singletons. The trim removed 3 bases at V and 7 bases at J, leaving 9 bases unmatched. This CDR3 is 15 amino acids long. Sequenced here: PBMCs from the stem cell graft donor, sampled from the stem cell graft. This TCR derives from a human donor who donated a stem cell graft to a child with acute lymphoblastic leukemia. V is TRBV12-3 or TRBV12-4 and J is TRBJ2-1; 7 bases agree with TRBD1. CDR3 in amino acids: CASSFETGFFNEQFF. CDR3 nucleotide sequence: TGTGCCAGCAGTTTCGAGACAGGGTTCTTTAATGAGCAGTTCTTC.